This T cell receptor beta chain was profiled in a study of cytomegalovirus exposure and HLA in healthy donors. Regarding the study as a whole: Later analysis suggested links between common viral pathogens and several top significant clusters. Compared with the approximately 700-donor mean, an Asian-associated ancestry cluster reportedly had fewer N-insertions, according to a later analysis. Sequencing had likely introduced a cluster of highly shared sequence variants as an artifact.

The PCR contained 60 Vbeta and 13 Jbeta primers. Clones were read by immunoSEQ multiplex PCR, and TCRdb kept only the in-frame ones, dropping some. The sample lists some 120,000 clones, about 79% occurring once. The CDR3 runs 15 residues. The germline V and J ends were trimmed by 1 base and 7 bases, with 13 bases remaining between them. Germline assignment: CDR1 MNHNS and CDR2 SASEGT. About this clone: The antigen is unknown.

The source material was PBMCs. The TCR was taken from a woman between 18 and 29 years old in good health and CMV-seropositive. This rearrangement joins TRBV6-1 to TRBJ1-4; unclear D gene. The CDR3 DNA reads TGTGCCAGCAGTGAAGGACGGCCACGGGGTGAAAAACTGTTTTTT. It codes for CASSEGRPRGEKLFF.